The T cell receptor beta chain under discussion was sequenced for a study of T cell repertoires in cytomegalovirus infection. This clonotype appeared a few times. Its target is unknown. Germline CDR1 and CDR2: SGHDN and FVKESK. This CDR3 has 14 residues. V trimming: 5 bases; J trimming: 10 bases; junction bases outside the gene matches: 6. Each CDR3 protein gets one entry after TCRdb re-called the reads with MiXCR. The sample has 370,000 or so distinct CDR3 sequences, about 35% seen once. The TCR originated in a human donor in good health (CMV status not recorded). Some clones in this sample may be carry-over from other donors' samples. This sequence joins TRBV14 and TRBJ2-1, with 12 bases aligning to TRBD1. This sample comprised cultured PBMCs, obtained from culture after CMV antigen stimulation. CDR3 sequence reads: CASSFRDRGREQFF. DNA of the CDR3: TGTGCCAGCAGCTTCCGGGACAGGGGGCGAGAGCAGTTCTTC.